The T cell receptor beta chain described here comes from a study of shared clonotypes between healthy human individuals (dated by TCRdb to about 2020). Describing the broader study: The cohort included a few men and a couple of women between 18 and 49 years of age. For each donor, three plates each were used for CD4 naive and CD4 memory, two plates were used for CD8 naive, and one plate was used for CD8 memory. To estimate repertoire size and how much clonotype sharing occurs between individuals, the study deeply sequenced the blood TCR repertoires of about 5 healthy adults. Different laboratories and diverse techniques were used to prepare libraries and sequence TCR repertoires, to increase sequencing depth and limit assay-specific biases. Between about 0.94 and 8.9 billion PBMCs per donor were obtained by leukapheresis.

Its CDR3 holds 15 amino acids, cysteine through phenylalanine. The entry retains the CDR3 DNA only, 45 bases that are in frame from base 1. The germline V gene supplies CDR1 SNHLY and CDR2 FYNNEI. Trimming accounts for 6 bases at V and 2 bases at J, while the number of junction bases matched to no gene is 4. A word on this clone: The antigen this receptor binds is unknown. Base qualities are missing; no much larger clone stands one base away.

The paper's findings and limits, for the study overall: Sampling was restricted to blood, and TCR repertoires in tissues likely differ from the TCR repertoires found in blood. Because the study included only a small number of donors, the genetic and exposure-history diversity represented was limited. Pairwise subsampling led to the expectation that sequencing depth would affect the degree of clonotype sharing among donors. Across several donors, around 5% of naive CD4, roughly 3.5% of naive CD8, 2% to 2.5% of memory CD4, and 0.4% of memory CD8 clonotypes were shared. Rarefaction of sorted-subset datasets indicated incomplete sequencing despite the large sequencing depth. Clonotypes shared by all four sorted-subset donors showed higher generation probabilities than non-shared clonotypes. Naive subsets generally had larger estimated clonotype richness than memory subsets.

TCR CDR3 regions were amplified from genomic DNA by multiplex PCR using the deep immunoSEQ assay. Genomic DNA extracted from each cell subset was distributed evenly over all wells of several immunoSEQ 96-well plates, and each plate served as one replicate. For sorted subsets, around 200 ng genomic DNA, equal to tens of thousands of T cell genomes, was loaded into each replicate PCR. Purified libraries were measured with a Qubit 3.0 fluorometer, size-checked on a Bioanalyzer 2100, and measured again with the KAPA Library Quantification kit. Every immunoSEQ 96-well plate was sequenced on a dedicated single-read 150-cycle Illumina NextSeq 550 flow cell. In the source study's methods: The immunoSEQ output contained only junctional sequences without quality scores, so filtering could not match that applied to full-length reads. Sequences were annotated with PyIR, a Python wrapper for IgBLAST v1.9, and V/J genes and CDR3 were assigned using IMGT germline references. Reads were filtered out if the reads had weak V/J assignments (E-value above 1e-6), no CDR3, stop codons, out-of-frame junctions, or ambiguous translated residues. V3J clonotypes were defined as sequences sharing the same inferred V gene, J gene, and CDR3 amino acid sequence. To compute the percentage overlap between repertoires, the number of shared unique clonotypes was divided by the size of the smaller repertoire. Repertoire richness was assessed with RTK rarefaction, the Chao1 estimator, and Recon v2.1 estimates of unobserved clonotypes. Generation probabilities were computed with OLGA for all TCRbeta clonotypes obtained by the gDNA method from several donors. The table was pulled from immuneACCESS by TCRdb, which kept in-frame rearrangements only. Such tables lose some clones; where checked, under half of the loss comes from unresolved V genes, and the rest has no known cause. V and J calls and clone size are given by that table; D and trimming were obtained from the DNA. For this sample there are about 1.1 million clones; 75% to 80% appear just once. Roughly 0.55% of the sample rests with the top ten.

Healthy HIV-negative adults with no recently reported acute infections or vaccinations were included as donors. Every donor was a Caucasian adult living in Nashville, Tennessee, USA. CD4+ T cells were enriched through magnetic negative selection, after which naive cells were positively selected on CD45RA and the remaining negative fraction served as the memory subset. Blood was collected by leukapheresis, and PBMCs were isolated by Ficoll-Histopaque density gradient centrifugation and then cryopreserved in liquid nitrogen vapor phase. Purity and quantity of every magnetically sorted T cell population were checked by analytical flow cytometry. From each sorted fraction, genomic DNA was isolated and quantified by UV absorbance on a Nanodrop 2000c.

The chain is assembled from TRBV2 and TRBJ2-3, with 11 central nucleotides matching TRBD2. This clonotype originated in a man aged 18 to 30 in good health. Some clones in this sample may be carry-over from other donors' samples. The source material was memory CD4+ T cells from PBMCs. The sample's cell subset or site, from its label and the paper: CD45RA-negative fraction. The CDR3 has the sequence CASSGTSGFTDTQYF. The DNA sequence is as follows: TGTGCCAGCAGCGGGACTAGCGGCTTCACAGATACGCAGTATTTT. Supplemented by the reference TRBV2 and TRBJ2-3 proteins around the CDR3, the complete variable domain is EPEVTQTPSHQVTQMGQEVILRCVPISNHLYFYWYRQILGQKVEFLVSFYNNEISEKSEIFDDQFSVERPDGSNFTLKIRSTKLEDSAMYFCASSGTSGFTDTQYFGPGTRLTVL.